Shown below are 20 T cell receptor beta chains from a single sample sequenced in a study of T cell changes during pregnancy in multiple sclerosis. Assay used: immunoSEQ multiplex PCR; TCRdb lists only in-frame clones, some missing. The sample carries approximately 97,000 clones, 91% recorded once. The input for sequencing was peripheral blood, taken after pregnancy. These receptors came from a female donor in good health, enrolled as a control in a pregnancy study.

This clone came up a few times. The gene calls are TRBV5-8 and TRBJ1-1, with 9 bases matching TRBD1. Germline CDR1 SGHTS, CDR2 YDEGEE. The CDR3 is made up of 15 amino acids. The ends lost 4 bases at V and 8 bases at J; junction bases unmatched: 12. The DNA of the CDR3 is TGTGCCAGCAGCAGGAGGGTTCGGGACAGGGTGGAAGCTTTCTTT. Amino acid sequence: CASSRRVRDRVEAFF. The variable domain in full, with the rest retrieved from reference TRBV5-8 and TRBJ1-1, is EAGVTQSPTHLIKTRGQQATLRCSPISGHTSVYWYQQALGLGLQFLLWYDEGEERNRGNFPPRFSGRQFPNYSSELNVNALELEDSALYLCASSRRVRDRVEAFFGQGTRLTVV.

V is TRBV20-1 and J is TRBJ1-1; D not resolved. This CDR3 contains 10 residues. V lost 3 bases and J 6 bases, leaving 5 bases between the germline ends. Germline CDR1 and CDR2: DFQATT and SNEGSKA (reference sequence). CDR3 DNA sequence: TGCAGTGCTAGCCGCGCTGAAGCTTTCTTT. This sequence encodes CSASRAEAFF.

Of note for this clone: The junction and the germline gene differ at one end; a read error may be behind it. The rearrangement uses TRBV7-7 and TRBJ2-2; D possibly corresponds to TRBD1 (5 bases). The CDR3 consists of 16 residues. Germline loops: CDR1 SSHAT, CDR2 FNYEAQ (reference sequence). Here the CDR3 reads CASSLGGVPGRGELFF. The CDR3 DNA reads TGTGCTAGCAGCCTCGGTGGAGTACCAGGGCGGGGGGAGCTGTTTTTT.

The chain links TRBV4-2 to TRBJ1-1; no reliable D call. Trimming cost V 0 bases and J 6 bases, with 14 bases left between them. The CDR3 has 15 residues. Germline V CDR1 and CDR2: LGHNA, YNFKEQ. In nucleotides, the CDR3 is TGTGCCAGCAGCCAAGATCGAGGGTTATTCGCTGAAGCTTTCTTT. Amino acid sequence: CASSQDRGLFAEAFF.

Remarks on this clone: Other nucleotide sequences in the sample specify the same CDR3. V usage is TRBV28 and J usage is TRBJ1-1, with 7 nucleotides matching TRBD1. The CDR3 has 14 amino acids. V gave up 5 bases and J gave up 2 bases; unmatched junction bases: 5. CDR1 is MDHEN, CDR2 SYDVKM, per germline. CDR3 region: CASSRDRVNTEAFF. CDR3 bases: TGTGCCAGCAGTCGTGACAGGGTTAACACTGAAGCTTTCTTT.

DNA for the CDR3: TGCAGCCTTCTCAAAGGCGGTGGACTTTCCTATGGCTACACCTTC. Translation gives CSLLKGGGLSYGYTF. This rearrangement joins TRBV29-1 to TRBJ1-2; D is unclear. The CDR3 has 15 amino acids. Germline CDR1 and CDR2: SQVTM and ANQGSEA. The germline V and J ends were trimmed by 8 bases and 4 bases, with 23 bases remaining between them.

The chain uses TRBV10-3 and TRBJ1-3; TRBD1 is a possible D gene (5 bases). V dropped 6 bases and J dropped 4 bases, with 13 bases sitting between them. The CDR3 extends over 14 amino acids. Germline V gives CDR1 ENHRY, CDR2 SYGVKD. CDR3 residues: CAIRGGLRGNTIYF. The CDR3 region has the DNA TGTGCCATCAGGGGGGGACTGAGGGGAAACACCATATATTTT.

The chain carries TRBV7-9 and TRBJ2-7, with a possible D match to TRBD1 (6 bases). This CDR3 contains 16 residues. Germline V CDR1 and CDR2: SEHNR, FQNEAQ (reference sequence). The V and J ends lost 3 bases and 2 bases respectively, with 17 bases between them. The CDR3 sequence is CASSLYVVTGPYEQYF. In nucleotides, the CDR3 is TGTGCCAGCAGCTTGTACGTCGTGACAGGTCCCTACGAGCAGTACTTC.

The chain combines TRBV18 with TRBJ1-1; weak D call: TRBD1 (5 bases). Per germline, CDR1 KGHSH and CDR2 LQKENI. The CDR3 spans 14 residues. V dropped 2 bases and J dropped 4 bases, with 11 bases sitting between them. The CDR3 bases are TGTGCCAGCTCACCAGGAGGGGATGGCACTGAAGCTTTCTTT. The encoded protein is CASSPGGDGTEAFF.

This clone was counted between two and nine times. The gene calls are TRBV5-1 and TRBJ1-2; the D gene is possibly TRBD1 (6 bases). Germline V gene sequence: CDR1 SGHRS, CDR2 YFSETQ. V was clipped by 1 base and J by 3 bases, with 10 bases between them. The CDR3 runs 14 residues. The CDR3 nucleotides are TGCGCCAGCAGCTTGACAGGGAGCGACTATGGCTACACCTTC. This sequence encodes CASSLTGSDYGYTF.

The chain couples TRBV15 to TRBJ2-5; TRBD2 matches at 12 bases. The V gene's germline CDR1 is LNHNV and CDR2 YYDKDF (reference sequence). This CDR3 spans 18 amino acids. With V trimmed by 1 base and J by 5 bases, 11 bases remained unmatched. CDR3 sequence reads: CATSRGARGLAGSETQYF. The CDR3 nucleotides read TGTGCCACCAGCAGAGGGGCCCGCGGACTAGCGGGGTCGGAGACCCAGTACTTC.

The CDR3 DNA is TGTGCCACCAAGGACAGGGCATGGGGTGGCTACACCTTC. This sequence encodes CATKDRAWGGYTF. The genes are TRBV19 and TRBJ1-2, with TRBD1 matching over 8 bases. V was pared by 10 bases and J by 7 bases, with 11 bases of the junction left unmatched. The CDR3 loop spans 13 amino acids. Germline CDR1 and CDR2: LNHDA and SQIVND (reference sequence).

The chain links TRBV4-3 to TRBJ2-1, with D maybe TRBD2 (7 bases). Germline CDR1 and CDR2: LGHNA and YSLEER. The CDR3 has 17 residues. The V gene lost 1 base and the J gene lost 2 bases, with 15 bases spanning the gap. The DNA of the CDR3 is TGCGCCAGCAGCCAAGGGGTGGGGGGGCAGGCCTACAATGAGCAGTTCTTC. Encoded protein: CASSQGVGGQAYNEQFF.

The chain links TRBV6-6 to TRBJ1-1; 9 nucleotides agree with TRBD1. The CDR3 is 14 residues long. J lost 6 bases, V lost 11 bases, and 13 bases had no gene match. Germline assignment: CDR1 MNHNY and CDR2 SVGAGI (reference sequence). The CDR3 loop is CAGKQGASKAEAFF. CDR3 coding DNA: TGTGCCGGCAAACAGGGGGCGAGCAAGGCTGAAGCTTTCTTT.

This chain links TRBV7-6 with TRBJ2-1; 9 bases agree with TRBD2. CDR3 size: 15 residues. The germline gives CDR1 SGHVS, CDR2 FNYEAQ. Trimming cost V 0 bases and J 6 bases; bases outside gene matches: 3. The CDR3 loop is CASSLAGRGGNEQFF. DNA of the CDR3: TGTGCCAGCAGCTTAGCGGGGCGGGGGGGCAATGAGCAGTTCTTC.

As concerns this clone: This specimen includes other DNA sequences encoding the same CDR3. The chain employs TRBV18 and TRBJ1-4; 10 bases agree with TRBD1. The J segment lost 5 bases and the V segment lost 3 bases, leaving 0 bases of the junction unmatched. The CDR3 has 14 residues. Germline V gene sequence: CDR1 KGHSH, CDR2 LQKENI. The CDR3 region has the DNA TGTGCCAGCTCACCGGGACAGGGGAATGAAAAACTGTTTTTT. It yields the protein CASSPGQGNEKLFF.

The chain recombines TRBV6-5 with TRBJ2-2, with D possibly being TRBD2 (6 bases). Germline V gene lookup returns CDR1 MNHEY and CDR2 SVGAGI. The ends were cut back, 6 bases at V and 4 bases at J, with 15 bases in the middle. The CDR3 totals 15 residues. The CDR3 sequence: CASSFVGRGTGELFF. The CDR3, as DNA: TGTGCCAGCAGCTTCGTGGGGCGGGGCACCGGGGAGCTGTTTTTT.

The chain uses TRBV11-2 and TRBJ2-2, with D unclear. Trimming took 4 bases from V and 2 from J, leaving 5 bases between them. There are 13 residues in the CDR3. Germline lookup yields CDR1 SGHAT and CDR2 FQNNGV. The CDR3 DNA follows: TGTGCCAGCAGCTCTTTTAACACCGGGGAGCTGTTTTTT. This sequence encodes CASSSFNTGELFF.

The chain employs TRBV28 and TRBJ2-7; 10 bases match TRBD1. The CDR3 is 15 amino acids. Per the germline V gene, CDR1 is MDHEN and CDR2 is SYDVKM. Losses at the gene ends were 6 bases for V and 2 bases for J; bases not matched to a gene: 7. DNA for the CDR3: TGTGCCAGCAGCCCAACCGGGACAGGGGCCTACGAGCAGTACTTC. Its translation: CASSPTGTGAYEQYF.

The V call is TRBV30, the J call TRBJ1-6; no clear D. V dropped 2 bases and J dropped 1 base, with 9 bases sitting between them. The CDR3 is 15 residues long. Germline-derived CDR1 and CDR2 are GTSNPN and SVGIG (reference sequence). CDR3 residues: CAWSHFKSYNSPLHF. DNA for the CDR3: TGTGCCTGGAGTCACTTCAAATCCTATAATTCACCCCTCCACTTT.